This section outlines one T cell receptor (beta chain) sequence together with its context. The antigen it recognizes is unknown. No base-level quality is on record; no much larger clone is a single base apart. The data derive from a study of Ad26.COV2.S vaccination and SARS-CoV-2 variants (dated by TCRdb to the early 2020s). Regarding the study in general: Vaccine-arm donors were drawn from COV1001, a multicentre, randomized, double-blind, placebo-controlled phase I-IIa trial of Ad26.COV2.S in healthy adults. Dosing of Ad26.COV2.S was intramuscular, at either 5x10^10 or 1x10^11 viral particles, delivered as one shot or as two shots spaced 56 days apart. Trial participants were randomized into five groups of five, in which low-dose or high-dose Ad26.COV2.S was given once or twice, or placebo was given on both occasions. A total of 32 samples were included in the TCR-sequenced set, comprising around 19 Ad26.COV2.S vaccine recipients, 5 placebo recipients and 8 SARS-CoV-2 convalescent individuals. Investigators remained blinded to trial group allocation during experiments and outcome assessment. The specificity and breadth of SARS-CoV-2-reactive T cell receptors after Ad26.COV2.S vaccination were assessed by TCRbeta repertoire sequencing.

The immunoSEQ Assay was used to sequence TCRbeta CDR3 regions. After extraction, genomic DNA underwent amplification by bias-controlled multiplex PCR, followed by high-throughput sequencing. The authors' pipeline ran thus. To quantify the absolute abundance of every unique TCRbeta CDR3 region, sequences were collapsed and filtered. T cell fraction was estimated by normalizing TCRbeta template counts to usable DNA, which was measured by amplifying reference genes present in all nucleated cells. Repertoire TCRs were annotated as SARS-CoV-2-specific when V gene, CDR3 amino acid sequence and J gene were exactly matched to a known reactive TCR set. The reference SARS-CoV-2 TCR set was derived from MIRA and filtered for enrichment in COVID-19-positive ImmuneCODE repertoires, a step that removed public or cross-reactive TCRs. Using the MIRA antigens, annotated TCRs were further analysed by specific ORF or by position within an ORF. Breadth was defined as the number of annotated unique rearrangements divided by the total number of unique productive rearrangements, and depth was defined as the summed frequency of the annotated unique rearrangements. TCR breadth was compared between groups using two-sided Wilcoxon rank-sum tests. The immuneACCESS repertoire file appears here via TCRdb, limited to in-frame rearrangements. These files lack a portion of the clones; in checked studies, under half of the deficit traces to unresolved V genes, and the cause of the others is not known. That table furnishes V, J and clone size, whereas the DNA furnished D and trimming. This sample holds fewer than 800,000 clones; roughly nine tenths were observed only once. The top ten clonotypes cover approximately 1.5% of the sample.

Reading the label with the study, this specimen's treatment or condition is: some 20 received Ad26.COV2.S at low or high dose, single or two shots; about 5 received placebo; per-sample allocation not given. For vaccine and placebo recipients, the sequenced repertoires came from samples collected on day 63 after the first injection. In Cohort 1b, roughly 25 adults aged 18-55 years were enrolled at a single site in Boston, USA, between 29 July and 7 August 2020. As a vaccine, Ad26.COV2.S was a replication-incompetent adenovirus type 26 vector that expressed a prefusion-stabilized SARS-CoV-2 spike protein derived from the original Wuhan strain. Results the study describes overall, beyond this receptor: Vaccine and placebo recipients had comparable non-spike TCR breadth, which fits with the vaccine containing only spike. The study lacked the statistical power to compare responses across vaccine doses or regimens. Compared with placebo recipients, Ad26.COV2.S recipients showed higher spike-specific TCR breadth (P = 0.0014). After vaccination, spike-specific CD8+ and CD4+ T cell responses were reported to show substantial breadth. The authors noted that the TCR breadth and depth analyses may have underestimated total T cell responses.

According to the germline V gene, CDR1 reads SGHRS and CDR2 reads YFSETQ. Ends trimmed: V by 3 bases, J by 6 bases; bases unmatched to a gene: 3. The CDR3 sequence holds 13 residues, the cysteine and phenylalanine included. The retained sequence is limited to the CDR3, 39 bases, with the frame set at the first base. Specimen: peripheral blood, collected in a trial of Ad26.COV2.S vaccine versus placebo. This TCR derives from a person between 18 and 59 years old who received the Ad26.COV2.S COVID-19 vaccine or a placebo. The chain is made from TRBV5-1 and TRBJ2-3; 8 of the junction bases match TRBD1. Read as DNA, the sequence is TGCGCCAGCAGCTGGACAGGGACGGATACGCAGTATTTT. Its protein is CASSWTGTDTQYF.